What follows is one T cell receptor (beta chain) and its context. Antigen unknown. Clones were sequenced by immunoSEQ multiplex PCR, and TCRdb holds only the in-frame ones, with some missing. The sample yields approximately 150,000 clones, approximately 91% seen once. The data stem from a study of T cell responses to AZD1222 COVID-19 vaccine. Whole-study findings and limits: Repertoire sampling was restricted to post-peak T cell response timepoints. A mostly white British donor set with more females was recruited, and clonal diversity was possibly underestimated.

Germline V gene data show CDR1 as MNHEY and CDR2 as SVGEGT. The junction had 9 bases not matched to a gene; V was cut back by 6 bases and J by 7 bases. The CDR3 contains 16 residues. The V gene is TRBV6-2 or TRBV6-3, the J gene TRBJ2-2; 12 nucleotides match TRBD1. This TCR derives from an adult who received the AZD1222 COVID-19 vaccine. The sequenced sample was peripheral blood, obtained 28 days after the second AZD1222 dose. The CDR3 region has the DNA TGTGCCAGCAGCCCCCGGGACAGGGGGCTTAGCGGGGAGCTGTTTTTT. Translation gives CASSPRDRGLSGELFF.